This T cell receptor (beta chain) was documented in a study of shared clonotypes between healthy human individuals. This CDR3 is 13 amino acids long. The germline CDR1 and CDR2 sequences are SQVTM and ANQGSEA. Deep level was the assay's run setting. Unsorted PBMC DNA sequencing spanned ten immunoSEQ deep assay plates. Data came from immunoSEQ multiplex PCR; TCRdb stores just in-frame clones and leaves some out. Of approximately 500,000 clones in the sample, over 75% were seen once. This clone was counted a single time. The chain has TRBV29-1 and TRBJ2-5, with TRBD1 matching over 9 bases. Matching the DNA end better, TRBJ2-7 makes the J call doubtful. Sequencing was performed on PBMCs. The source of this sequence is a woman in her thirties or forties in good health. Some clones in this sample may be carry-over from other donors' samples. In nucleotides, the CDR3 is TGCAGCGTCGGCTGGGGGACAGGGCGCGAGCAGTACTTC. As protein: CSVGWGTGREQYF.